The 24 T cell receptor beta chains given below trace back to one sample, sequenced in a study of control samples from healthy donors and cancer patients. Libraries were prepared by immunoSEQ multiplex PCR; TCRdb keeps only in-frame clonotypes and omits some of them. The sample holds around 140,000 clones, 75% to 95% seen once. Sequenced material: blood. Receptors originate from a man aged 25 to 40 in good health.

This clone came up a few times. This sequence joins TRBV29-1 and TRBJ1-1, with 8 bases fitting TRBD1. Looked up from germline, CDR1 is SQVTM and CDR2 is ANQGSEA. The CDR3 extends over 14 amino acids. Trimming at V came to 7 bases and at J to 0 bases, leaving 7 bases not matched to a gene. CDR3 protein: CSAGTGGMNTEAFF. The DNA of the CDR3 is TGCAGCGCAGGCACAGGGGGTATGAACACTGAAGCTTTCTTT. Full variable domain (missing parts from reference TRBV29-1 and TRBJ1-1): SAVISQKPSRDICQRGTSLTIQCQVDSQVTMMFWYRQQPGQSLTLIATANQGSEATYESGFVIDKFPISRPNLTFSTLTVSNMSPEDSSIYLCSAGTGGMNTEAFFGQGTRLTVV.

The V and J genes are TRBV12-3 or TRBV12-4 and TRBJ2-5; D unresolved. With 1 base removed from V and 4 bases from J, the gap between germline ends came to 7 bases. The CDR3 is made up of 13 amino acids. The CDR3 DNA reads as TGTGCCAGCAGTTTAGGCCGTCCAGAGACCCAGTACTTC. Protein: CASSLGRPETQYF.

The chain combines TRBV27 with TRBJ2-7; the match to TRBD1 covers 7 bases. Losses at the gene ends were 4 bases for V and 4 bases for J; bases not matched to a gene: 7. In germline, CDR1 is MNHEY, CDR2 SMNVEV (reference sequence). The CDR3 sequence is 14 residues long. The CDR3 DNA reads TGTGCCAGCAGTTCTGGACAGGAGATTTACGAGCAGTACTTC. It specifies CASSSGQEIYEQYF.

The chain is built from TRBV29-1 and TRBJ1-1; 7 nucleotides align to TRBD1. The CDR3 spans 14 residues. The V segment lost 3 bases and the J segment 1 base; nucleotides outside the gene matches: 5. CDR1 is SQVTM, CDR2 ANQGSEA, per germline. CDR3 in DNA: TGCAGCGTTGATCCAGGGGGAGGGAACACTGAAGCTTTCTTT. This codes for CSVDPGGGNTEAFF.

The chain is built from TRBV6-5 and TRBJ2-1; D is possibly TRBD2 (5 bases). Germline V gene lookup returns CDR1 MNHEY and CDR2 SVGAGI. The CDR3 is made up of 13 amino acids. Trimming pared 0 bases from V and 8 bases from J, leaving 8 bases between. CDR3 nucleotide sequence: TGTGCCAGCAGTTACTCGATCGGGGATGAGCAGTTCTTC. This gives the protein CASSYSIGDEQFF.

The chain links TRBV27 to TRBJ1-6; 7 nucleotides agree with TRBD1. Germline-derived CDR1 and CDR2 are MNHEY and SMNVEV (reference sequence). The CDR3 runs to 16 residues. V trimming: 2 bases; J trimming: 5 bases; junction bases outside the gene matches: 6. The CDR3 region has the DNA TGTGCCAGCAGTTTACCCGGACAGGCAGATAATTCACCCCTCCACTTT. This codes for CASSLPGQADNSPLHF.

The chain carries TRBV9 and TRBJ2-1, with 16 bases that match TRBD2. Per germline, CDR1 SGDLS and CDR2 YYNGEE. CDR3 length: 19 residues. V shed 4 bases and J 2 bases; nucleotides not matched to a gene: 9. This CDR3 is CASSPRGTSGGDPYNEQFF. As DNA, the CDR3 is TGTGCCAGCAGCCCCCGCGGGACTAGCGGGGGGGACCCCTACAATGAGCAGTTCTTC.

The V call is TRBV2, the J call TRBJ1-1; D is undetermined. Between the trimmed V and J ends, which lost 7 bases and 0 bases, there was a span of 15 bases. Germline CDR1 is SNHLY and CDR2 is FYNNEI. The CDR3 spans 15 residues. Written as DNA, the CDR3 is TGTGCCAGCACTATGAAGAAACCGATGAACACTGAAGCTTTCTTT. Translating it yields CASTMKKPMNTEAFF.

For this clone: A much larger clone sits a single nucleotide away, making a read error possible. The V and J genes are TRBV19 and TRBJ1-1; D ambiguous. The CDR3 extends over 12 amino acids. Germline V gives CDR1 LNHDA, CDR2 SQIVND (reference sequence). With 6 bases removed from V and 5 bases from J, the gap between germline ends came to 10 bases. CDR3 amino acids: CASRRARTEAFF. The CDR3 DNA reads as TGTGCCAGTAGAAGGGCGAGGACTGAAGCTTTCTTT.

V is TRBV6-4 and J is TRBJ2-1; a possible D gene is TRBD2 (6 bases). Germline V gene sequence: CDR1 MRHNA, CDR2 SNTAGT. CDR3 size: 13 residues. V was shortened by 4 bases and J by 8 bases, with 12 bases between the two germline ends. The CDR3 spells CASSGGVADEQFF. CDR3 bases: TGTGCCAGCAGTGGGGGGGTAGCGGATGAGCAGTTCTTC.

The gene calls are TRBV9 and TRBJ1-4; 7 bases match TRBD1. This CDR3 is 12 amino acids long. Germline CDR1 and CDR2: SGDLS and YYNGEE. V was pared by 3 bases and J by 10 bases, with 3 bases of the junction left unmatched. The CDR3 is CASSDRGRKLFF. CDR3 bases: TGTGCCAGCAGCGACAGGGGAAGAAAACTGTTTTTT.

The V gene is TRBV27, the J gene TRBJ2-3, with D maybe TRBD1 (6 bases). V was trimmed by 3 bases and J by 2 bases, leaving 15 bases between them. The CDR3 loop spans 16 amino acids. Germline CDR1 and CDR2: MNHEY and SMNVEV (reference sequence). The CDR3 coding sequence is TGTGCCAGCAGTTTCTCACAGGGCGCAAACACAGATACGCAGTATTTT. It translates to CASSFSQGANTDTQYF.

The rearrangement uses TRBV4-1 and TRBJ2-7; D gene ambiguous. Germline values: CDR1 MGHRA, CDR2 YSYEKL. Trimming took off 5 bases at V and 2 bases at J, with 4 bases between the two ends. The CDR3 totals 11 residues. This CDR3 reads CASSGAYEQYF. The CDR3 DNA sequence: TGCGCCAGCAGCGGGGCCTACGAGCAGTACTTC.

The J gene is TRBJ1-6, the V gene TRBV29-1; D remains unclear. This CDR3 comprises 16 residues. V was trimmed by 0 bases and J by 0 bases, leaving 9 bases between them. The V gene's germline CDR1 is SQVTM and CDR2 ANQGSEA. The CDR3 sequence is CSVEEGFGSYNSPLHF. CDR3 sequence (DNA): TGCAGCGTTGAAGAAGGGTTCGGCTCCTATAATTCACCCCTCCACTTT.

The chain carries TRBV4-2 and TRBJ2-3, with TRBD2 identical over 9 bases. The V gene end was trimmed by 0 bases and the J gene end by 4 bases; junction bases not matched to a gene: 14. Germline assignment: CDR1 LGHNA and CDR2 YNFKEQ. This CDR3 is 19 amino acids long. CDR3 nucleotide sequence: TGTGCCAGCAGCCAAGATTATAGGGGGAGCGGGGGGCGGCCAGATACGCAGTATTTT. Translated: CASSQDYRGSGGRPDTQYF.

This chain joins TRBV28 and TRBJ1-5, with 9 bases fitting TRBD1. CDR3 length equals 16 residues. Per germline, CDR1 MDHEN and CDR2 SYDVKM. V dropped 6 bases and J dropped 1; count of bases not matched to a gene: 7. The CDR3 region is CASSTTGGGSNQPQHF. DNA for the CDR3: TGTGCCAGCAGCACGACAGGGGGGGGGAGCAATCAGCCCCAGCATTTT.

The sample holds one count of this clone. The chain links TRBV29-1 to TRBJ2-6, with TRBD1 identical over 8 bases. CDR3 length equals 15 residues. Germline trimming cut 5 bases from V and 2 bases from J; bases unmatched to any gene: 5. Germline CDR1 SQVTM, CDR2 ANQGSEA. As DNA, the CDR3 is TGCAGCGTTCGATCACAGGGGGCTGGGGCCAACGTCCTGACTTTC. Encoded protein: CSVRSQGAGANVLTF. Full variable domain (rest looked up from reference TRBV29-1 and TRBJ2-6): SAVISQKPSRDICQRGTSLTIQCQVDSQVTMMFWYRQQPGQSLTLIATANQGSEATYESGFVIDKFPISRPNLTFSTLTVSNMSPEDSSIYLCSVRSQGAGANVLTFGAGSRLTVL.

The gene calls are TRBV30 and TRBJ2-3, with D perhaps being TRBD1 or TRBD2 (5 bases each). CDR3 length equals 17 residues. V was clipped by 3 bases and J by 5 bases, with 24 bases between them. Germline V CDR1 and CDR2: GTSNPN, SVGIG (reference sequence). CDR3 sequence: CAWSRSSGHREGDTQYF. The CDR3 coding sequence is TGTGCCTGGAGCCGATCTTCGGGGCATCGAGAGGGAGATACGCAGTATTTT.

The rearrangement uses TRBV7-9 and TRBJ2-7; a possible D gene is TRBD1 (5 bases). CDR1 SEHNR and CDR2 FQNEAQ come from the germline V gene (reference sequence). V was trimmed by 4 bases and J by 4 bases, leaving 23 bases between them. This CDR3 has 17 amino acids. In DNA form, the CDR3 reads TGTGCCAGCAGCTCGCCTACCCTCACCAGGGTTTCTTACGAGCAGTACTTC. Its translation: CASSSPTLTRVSYEQYF.

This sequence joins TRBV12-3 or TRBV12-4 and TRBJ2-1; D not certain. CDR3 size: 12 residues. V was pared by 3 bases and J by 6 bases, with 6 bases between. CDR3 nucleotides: TGTGCCAGCAGTTTGGGTGGCAATGAGCAGTTCTTC. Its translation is CASSLGGNEQFF.

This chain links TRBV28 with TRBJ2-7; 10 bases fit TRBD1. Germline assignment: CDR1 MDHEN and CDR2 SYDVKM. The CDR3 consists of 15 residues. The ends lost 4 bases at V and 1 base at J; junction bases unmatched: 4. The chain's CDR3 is CASSSRDRGSYEQYF. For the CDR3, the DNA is TGTGCCAGCAGTTCCCGGGACAGGGGATCCTACGAGCAGTACTTC.

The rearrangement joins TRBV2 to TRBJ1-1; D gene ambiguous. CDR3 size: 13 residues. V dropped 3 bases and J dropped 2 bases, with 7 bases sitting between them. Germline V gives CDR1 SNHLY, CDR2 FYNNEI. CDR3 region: CASSEDGNTEAFF. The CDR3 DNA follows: TGTGCCAGCAGTGAGGACGGAAACACTGAAGCTTTCTTT. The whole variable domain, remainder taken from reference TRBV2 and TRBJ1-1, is EPEVTQTPSHQVTQMGQEVILRCVPISNHLYFYWYRQILGQKVEFLVSFYNNEISEKSEIFDDQFSVERPDGSNFTLKIRSTKLEDSAMYFCASSEDGNTEAFFGQGTRLTVV.

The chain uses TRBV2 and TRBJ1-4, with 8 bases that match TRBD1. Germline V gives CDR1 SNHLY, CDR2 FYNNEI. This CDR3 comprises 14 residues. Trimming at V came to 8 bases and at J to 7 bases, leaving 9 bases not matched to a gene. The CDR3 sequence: CASSQDRASEKLFF. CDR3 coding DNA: TGTGCCAGCTCCCAGGACAGGGCAAGTGAAAAACTGTTTTTT.

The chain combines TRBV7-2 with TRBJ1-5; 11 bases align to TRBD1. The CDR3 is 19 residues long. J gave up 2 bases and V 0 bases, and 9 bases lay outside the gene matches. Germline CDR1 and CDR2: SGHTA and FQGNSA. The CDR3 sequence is CASSLAGTGGSDGNQPQHF. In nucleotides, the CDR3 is TGTGCCAGCAGCTTAGCAGGGACAGGGGGTAGTGATGGCAATCAGCCCCAGCATTTT.